Below, 9 T cell receptor beta chains from the same sample are listed, as sequenced in a study of breast tumors, draining lymph nodes, adjacent tissues. TCRdb reanalysed the multiplex PCR reads using MiXCR and keeps one entry per CDR3 protein. This table holds more than 200,000 distinct CDR3 sequences, about a third found once. The lymph nodes were axillary draining lymph nodes from breast cancer patients. Sequencing was done on a sample of axillary lymph node tissue. Receptors originate from a female donor with breast cancer. Some clones in this sample may be carry-over from other donors' samples.

Comments on this clonotype: This sequence may be a read error, since a much larger clone differs from it by one base. J is TRBJ2-1 and V is TRBV5-5; maybe TRBD2 (6 bases). This CDR3 has 13 residues. Germline V gene sequence: CDR1 SGHKS, CDR2 YYEKEE (reference sequence). The CDR3 spells CASGLPSVGEQFF. DNA of the CDR3: TGTGCCAGCGGCTTGCCTAGCGTAGGTGAGCAGTTCTTC.

This clonotype has a count of ten or more. A junction end diverges from the germline sequence, so it may reflect a read error. V usage is TRBV20-1 and J usage is TRBJ2-7; tentative D call: TRBD1 (6 bases). CDR3 length: 11 residues. In germline, CDR1 is DFQATT, CDR2 SNEGSKA (reference sequence). CDR3 nucleotide sequence: TGCAGTGCGCAGCCACAGGGAGTTTTTGTCTTC. Encoded protein: CSAQPQGVFVF.

In this sample, this clonotype turned up many times. This rearrangement joins TRBV30 to TRBJ1-5; D unclear. The CDR3 length is 13 residues. Germline V CDR1 and CDR2: GTSNPN, SVGIG (reference sequence). The ends were cut back, 0 bases at V and 6 bases at J, with 9 bases in the middle. CDR3 coding DNA: TGTGCCTGGAGTGTACGTTTCCGTCAGCCCCAGCATTTT. The encoded protein is CAWSVRFRQPQHF.

The V and J genes are TRBV18 and TRBJ2-1; possibly TRBD1 for D (5 bases). V lost 5 bases, J lost 3 bases, and 11 bases lay in between. This CDR3 contains 14 residues. Germline V CDR1 and CDR2: KGHSH, LQKENI. Written as DNA, the CDR3 is TGTGCCAGCTCAGCAAGACAGAACTACAATGAGCAGTTCTTC. Its protein product is CASSARQNYNEQFF.

The sample holds many counts of this clonotype. This chain connects TRBV9 to TRBJ2-4, with 8 nucleotides matching TRBD1. Unmatched junction bases numbered 16, after V lost 3 bases and J lost 5 bases. This CDR3 has 18 amino acids. Germline lookup yields CDR1 SGDLS and CDR2 YYNGEE. CDR3 protein: CASSAEGRTGMGQNIQYF. In DNA form, the CDR3 reads TGTGCCAGCAGCGCCGAGGGGAGGACAGGGATGGGTCAAAACATTCAGTACTTC.

Comment on this clonotype: A much larger clone sits a single nucleotide away, making a read error possible. The chain has TRBV7-2 and TRBJ1-2; D is uncertain. Germline lookup yields CDR1 SGHTA and CDR2 FQGNSA. The CDR3 covers 16 residues. CDR3 bases: TGTGCCAGCAGCCCCCCGTTCACAGATTCTAACTATGGCCACACCTTC. Protein product: CASSPPFTDSNYGHTF.

A word on this clonotype: The junction departs from the called germline gene at one end, perhaps through a read error. The chain joins TRBV20-1 to TRBJ1-6; TRBD1 is a possible D gene (6 bases). The CDR3 spans 17 residues. Germline CDR1 DFQATT, CDR2 SNEGSKA (reference sequence). The DNA for the CDR3 is TGCAGTGCTAGGGCTGGGGGGGCAAACTCCTATAGTTCACCCTTCCACTTT. Its translation: CSARAGGANSYSSPFHF.

This clonotype was counted many times. This chain connects TRBV6-1 to TRBJ2-1, with D possibly being TRBD2 (5 bases). The V end lost 7 bases, the J end lost 3 bases, and 16 bases lay between the germline ends. There are 15 residues in the CDR3. Germline CDR1 reads MNHNS; CDR2 reads SASEGT. Here the CDR3 DNA reads TGTGCCAGCAACCTCGGACTGGGGAACTACAATGAGCAGTTCTTC. This translates into CASNLGLGNYNEQFF.

This chain uses TRBV15 with TRBJ2-7, with TRBD1 as a possible D gene (5 bases). The CDR3 contains 14 residues. V dropped 4 bases and J dropped 0 bases, with 10 bases sitting between them. Germline CDR1 is LNHNV and CDR2 is YYDKDF (reference sequence). The CDR3 bases are TGTGCCACCAGCAAGGGGATCGACTCCTACGAGCAGTACTTC. This sequence encodes CATSKGIDSYEQYF.